Listed here is a single TCR beta chain. Its matching antigen is unknown. Produced via immunoSEQ multiplex PCR; TCRdb's table is partial and in-frame only. This table has 110,000 to 150,000 clones, around 90% appearing once. These data belong to a study of CD4+ T cells in melanoma. The CDR3 has 13 residues. V shed 5 bases, J shed 4 bases, and the junction held 4 bases outside the gene matches. The germline V gene has CDR1 MNHEY and CDR2 SVGAGI. Study-level findings and limits: Diverse differentiation states were reported for melanoma neoantigen-specific CD4+ T cells. A reported correlation linked neoantigen-specific CD4+ T cells to CD8+, macrophage and B cell function.

The chain couples TRBV6-5 to TRBJ1-2; 7 bases agree with TRBD1. This sequence originates from a human donor with melanoma. The CDR3 protein is CASSRGGPYGYTF. CDR3 bases: TGTGCCAGCAGTCGAGGGGGCCCCTATGGCTACACCTTC.